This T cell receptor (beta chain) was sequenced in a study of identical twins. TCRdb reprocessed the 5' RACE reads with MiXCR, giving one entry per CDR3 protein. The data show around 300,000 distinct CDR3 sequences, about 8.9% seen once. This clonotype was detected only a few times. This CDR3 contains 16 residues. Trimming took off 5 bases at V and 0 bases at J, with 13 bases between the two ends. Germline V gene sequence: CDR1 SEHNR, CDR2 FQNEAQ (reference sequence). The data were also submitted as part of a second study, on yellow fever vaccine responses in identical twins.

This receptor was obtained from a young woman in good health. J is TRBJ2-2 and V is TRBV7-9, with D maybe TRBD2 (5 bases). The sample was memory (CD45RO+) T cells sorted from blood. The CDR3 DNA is TGTGCCAGCAGCCTAAGTCGGGGATCGAACACCGGGGAGCTGTTTTTT. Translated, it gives CASSLSRGSNTGELFF.